This T cell receptor (beta chain) was documented in a study of blood T cells in healthy people across ages. With a J-beta primer mix and a sample-barcoded 5' primer, a second PCR ran roughly 7 to 11 cycles. One entry per CDR3 protein results from TCRdb running MiXCR on the 5' RACE reads. The data show about 670,000 distinct CDR3 sequences, under 65% seen once. At least 7 million PBMCs were isolated per sample. CDR1 SGHAT and CDR2 FQDESV come from the germline V gene (reference sequence). The CDR3 totals 15 residues. V was cut by 3 bases and J by 0 bases, with 8 bases left in between. The sample comprised blood. The clonotype originates from a woman over 75 in good health. The chain is built from TRBV11-1 and TRBJ1-4; perhaps TRBD1 as D (6 bases). CDR3 amino acids: CASSLDSATNEKLFF. The DNA for the CDR3 is TGTGCCAGCAGCTTGGACAGCGCAACTAATGAAAAACTGTTTTTT.